Given below is one TCR beta chain in context. Its recognized antigen is unknown. Base qualities are missing; no much larger clone stands one base away. Deletion took 2 bases off V and 4 bases off J, with a span of 14 bases between the germline ends. From cysteine to phenylalanine, the CDR3 is 15 amino acids long. Only CDR3 DNA remains: 45 bases, in frame from the first base. PBMCs were isolated by Ficoll-Paque density gradient centrifugation. This sample stems from a study of T-cell memory formation after mild COVID-19 (dated by TCRdb to the early 2020s). Regarding the study in general: Most TCR sequence clusters were specific to one of the two donors. T-cell clones expanding and contracting after mild COVID-19 in two donors were tracked by longitudinal TCRalpha and TCRbeta repertoire sequencing. The cohort was made up of two young adult volunteers, one female and one male, who were previously healthy. General findings and caveats noted by the study authors: Only a couple of mild cases were covered in the study, and larger cohorts including severe cases with pre-infection samples were considered necessary. The detection of some responding clones in pre-infection memory suggests that pre-existing cross-reactive memory T cells joined the SARS-CoV-2 response. Contracting CD4+ clones appeared mostly in the CM and EM memory subsets, whereas CD8+ clones were enriched in EMRA. Balanced CD4/CD8 phenotypes were observed for clones contracting from day 15 to 85, whereas a bias towards CD4+ was observed for a second wave of clones expanding from day 15 to 37. Whether the second-wave clones peaking on day 37 were SARS-CoV-2 specific was not confirmed.

The sequencer was an Illumina NovaSeq 6000. TCRalpha and TCRbeta cDNA libraries were constructed by 5'RACE with constant-segment primers, with sample barcodes and unique molecular identifiers being introduced. Trizol reagent was used to extract RNA from every sample. Library amplification was performed in two PCR steps, and a second sample barcode and Illumina TruSeq adapters were introduced in the second step. Sequencing of libraries was performed on an Illumina NovaSeq with 2 x 150 bp paired-end reads. Regarding the original processing steps: With migec v1.2.7, reads were demultiplexed and then collapsed into UMI-guided consensus sequences. Using mixcr v2.1.11, UMI consensuses were aligned to TRA and TRB V and J templates and then assembled into clonotypes. Clonotypes were classified as expanded or contracted when called significant by both edgeR and NoisET, with noise models trained on biological replicates. For edgeR calls, a false discovery rate-adjusted p below 0.01 and a log2 fold-change threshold of 1 were applied. As an exploratory analysis of dynamics, max-normalized trajectories of the 1000 most abundant clonotypes were examined by PCA with hierarchical clustering. Each responding clone was given a CD4 or CD8 phenotype based on the CD4+ and CD8+ repertoires, which had been sequenced separately. The public sequencing data were trimmed at Q25 with fastp and processed into clonotypes with MiXCR by TCRdb, which kept only in-frame beta chains. Under each unique CDR3 protein, matching rows form one entry showing the most common genes and DNA. The authors' filters were not applied to this entry. The table for this sample lists fewer than 700,000 distinct CDR3 sequences; 20% to 25% of them were counted only once. The biggest ten clones account for around 9.2% of the sample.

The chain is made from TRBV12-3 or TRBV12-4 and TRBJ1-1; a tentative D call is TRBD1 (5 bases match). The clonotype comes from an adult woman who had mild COVID-19 (a few samples of this study predate the infection). The sample titles of this study are shuffled in the database, so cell type and time point are left out; the donor was told from shared clones. The sample was PBMCs or a T cell subset sorted from them (not recorded which). The bases are TGTGCCAGCAGTTTACGGGGCAGGAGGGTCACTGAAGCTTTCTTT. The encoded protein is CASSLRGRRVTEAFF.